Listed below are T cell receptor beta chains from one sample, sequenced in a study of blood T cell repertoires in COVID-19. The table came from immunoSEQ multiplex PCR; TCRdb's copy has only in-frame clones and leaves some out. The data show roughly 160,000 clones, roughly 83% seen once. Sequenced input: PBMCs or T cells enriched from blood (not recorded which). These receptors all stem from a woman aged 55 to 70 who had recovered from COVID-19. CDR3s include the opening cysteine and the closing phenylalanine or tryptophan. D genes are given only for firm matches. Only part of the rows carry a size: once, few, many, or a class if the clone is expanded.

clone size: NA
CDR3 length: 18
V gene: TRBV28
J gene: TRBJ2-1
D gene: TRBD2
CDR3 protein: CASSWGRGTSGRTNEQFF
CDR3 DNA: TGTGCCAGCAGTTGGGGCAGGGGGACTAGCGGGAGGACCAATGAGCAGTTCTTC

clone size: NA
CDR3 length: 19
V gene: TRBV7-3
J gene: TRBJ1-5
D gene: NA
CDR3 protein: CASSLDLEIKGYSNQPQHF
CDR3 DNA: TGTGCCAGCAGCTTGGATCTAGAAATAAAGGGGTATAGCAATCAGCCCCAGCATTTT

clone size: NA
CDR3 length: 14
V gene: TRBV30
J gene: TRBJ1-2
D gene: TRBD1
CDR3 protein: CAFPHGQGVYGYTF
CDR3 DNA: TGTGCCTTCCCCCACGGCCAGGGGGTCTATGGCTACACCTTC

clone size: NA
CDR3 length: 14
V gene: TRBV5-1
J gene: TRBJ2-2
D gene: NA
CDR3 protein: CASSTRTDTGELFF
CDR3 DNA: TGCGCCAGCAGCACGCGGACAGACACCGGGGAGCTGTTTTTT

clone size: NA
CDR3 length: 15
V gene: TRBV2
J gene: TRBJ2-1
D gene: TRBD2
CDR3 protein: CASSLAGVSYNEQFF
CDR3 DNA: TGTGCCAGCAGTCTAGCGGGGGTCTCCTACAATGAGCAGTTCTTC

clone size: NA
CDR3 length: 17
V gene: TRBV19
J gene: TRBJ2-2
D gene: NA
CDR3 protein: CASSIAWGRGNTGELFF
CDR3 DNA: TGTGCCAGTAGTATAGCTTGGGGCAGGGGAAACACCGGGGAGCTGTTTTTT

clone size: NA
CDR3 length: 15
V gene: TRBV5-1
J gene: TRBJ1-6
D gene: TRBD1
CDR3 protein: CASSTDRAGNSPLHF
CDR3 DNA: TGCGCCAGCAGCACAGACAGGGCGGGTAATTCACCCCTCCACTTT

clone size: NA
CDR3 length: 15
V gene: TRBV27
J gene: TRBJ1-1
D gene: TRBD1
CDR3 protein: CASSLSRQGGTEAFF
CDR3 DNA: TGTGCCAGCAGTTTATCTAGACAGGGCGGGACTGAAGCTTTCTTT

clone size: NA
CDR3 length: 14
V gene: TRBV5-1
J gene: TRBJ1-2
D gene: NA
CDR3 protein: CASSLEAGNYGYTF
CDR3 DNA: TGCGCCAGCAGCTTGGAGGCGGGAAACTATGGCTACACCTTC

clone size: NA
CDR3 length: 14
V gene: TRBV10-3
J gene: TRBJ1-4
D gene: TRBD1
CDR3 protein: CAISSGQGNEKLFF
CDR3 DNA: TGTGCCATCAGTTCGGGACAGGGAAATGAAAAACTGTTTTTT

clone size: few
CDR3 length: 13
V gene: TRBV5-1
J gene: TRBJ2-5
D gene: NA
CDR3 protein: CASSPQLQETQYF
CDR3 DNA: TGCGCCAGCAGCCCACAGCTACAAGAGACCCAGTACTTC

clone size: NA
CDR3 length: 18
V gene: TRBV19
J gene: TRBJ2-6
D gene: NA
CDR3 protein: CASSGRGARNSGANVLTF
CDR3 DNA: TGTGCCAGTAGTGGTCGGGGAGCCCGGAACTCTGGGGCCAACGTCCTGACTTTC

clone size: NA
CDR3 length: 15
V gene: TRBV5-1
J gene: TRBJ1-6
D gene: TRBD1
CDR3 protein: CASSLDQGENSPLHF
CDR3 DNA: TGCGCCAGCAGCTTGGATCAGGGGGAAAATTCACCCCTCCACTTT

clone size: once
CDR3 length: 16
V gene: TRBV11-2
J gene: TRBJ1-6
D gene: NA
CDR3 protein: CASSLDPPGVGSPLHF
CDR3 DNA: TGTGCCAGCAGCTTAGATCCCCCAGGGGTGGGTTCACCCCTCCACTTT

clone size: NA
CDR3 length: 14
V gene: TRBV11-2
J gene: TRBJ1-2
D gene: TRBD1
CDR3 protein: CASSTRQGDYGYTF
CDR3 DNA: TGTGCCAGCAGCACCCGACAGGGGGACTATGGCTACACCTTC

clone size: NA
CDR3 length: 16
V gene: TRBV5-1
J gene: TRBJ2-2
D gene: NA
CDR3 protein: CASSRDSASNTGELFF
CDR3 DNA: TGCGCCAGCAGCCGTGACAGCGCCTCGAACACCGGGGAGCTGTTTTTT

clone size: NA
CDR3 length: 14
V gene: TRBV18
J gene: TRBJ1-5
D gene: NA
CDR3 protein: CASSLTYSNQPQHF
CDR3 DNA: TGTGCCAGCTCACTCACATATAGCAATCAGCCCCAGCATTTT

clone size: NA
CDR3 length: 17
V gene: TRBV18
J gene: TRBJ1-5
D gene: NA
CDR3 protein: CASSQTNGFSSNQPQHF
CDR3 DNA: TGTGCCAGCTCACAGACCAACGGGTTTTCAAGCAATCAGCCCCAGCATTTT

clone size: NA
CDR3 length: 16
V gene: TRBV4-1
J gene: TRBJ2-2
D gene: TRBD2
CDR3 protein: CASSQQLAGGTGELFF
CDR3 DNA: TGCGCCAGCAGCCAACAACTAGCGGGAGGTACCGGGGAGCTGTTTTTT

clone size: NA
CDR3 length: 13
V gene: TRBV18
J gene: TRBJ1-1
D gene: NA
CDR3 protein: CASSPTRDYEAFF
CDR3 DNA: TGTGCCAGCTCACCAACCAGGGATTATGAAGCTTTCTTT

clone size: NA
CDR3 length: 14
V gene: TRBV6-5
J gene: TRBJ2-5
D gene: NA
CDR3 protein: CASSWSGELKTQYF
CDR3 DNA: TGTGCCAGCAGTTGGTCAGGGGAACTGAAGACCCAGTACTTC

clone size: NA
CDR3 length: 12
V gene: TRBV12-3/TRBV12-4
J gene: TRBJ1-1
D gene: NA
CDR3 protein: CASSTRSTEAFF
CDR3 DNA: TGTGCCAGCAGTACGAGGTCCACTGAAGCTTTCTTT

clone size: NA
CDR3 length: 16
V gene: TRBV5-5
J gene: TRBJ1-1
D gene: TRBD1
CDR3 protein: CASSLVRTGARTEAFF
CDR3 DNA: TGTGCCAGCAGCTTGGTTCGGACAGGGGCCAGGACTGAAGCTTTCTTT

clone size: NA
CDR3 length: 15
V gene: TRBV3-1/TRBV3-2
J gene: TRBJ2-1
D gene: NA
CDR3 protein: CASSPGLNSYNEQFF
CDR3 DNA: TGTGCCAGCAGCCCGGGACTTAACTCCTACAATGAGCAGTTCTTC

clone size: NA
CDR3 length: 13
V gene: TRBV5-5
J gene: TRBJ1-4
D gene: NA
CDR3 protein: CACESGANEKLFF
CDR3 DNA: TGTGCCTGCGAATCGGGGGCTAATGAAAAACTGTTTTTT

clone size: NA
CDR3 length: 13
V gene: TRBV29-1
J gene: TRBJ2-5
D gene: NA
CDR3 protein: CSALWGLGETQYF
CDR3 DNA: TGCAGCGCCCTATGGGGGCTGGGAGAGACCCAGTACTTC

clone size: few
CDR3 length: 17
V gene: TRBV27
J gene: TRBJ1-6
D gene: NA
CDR3 protein: CASSLEPSSSYNSPLHF
CDR3 DNA: TGTGCCAGCAGTTTAGAGCCTTCTAGCTCCTATAATTCACCCCTCCACTTT

clone size: NA
CDR3 length: 16
V gene: TRBV9
J gene: TRBJ2-1
D gene: NA
CDR3 protein: CASSVEGLSSYNEQFF
CDR3 DNA: TGTGCCAGCAGCGTAGAAGGACTTAGCTCCTACAATGAGCAGTTCTTC

clone size: NA
CDR3 length: 14
V gene: TRBV6-2/TRBV6-3
J gene: TRBJ2-7
D gene: TRBD1
CDR3 protein: CASIPRDRTYEQYF
CDR3 DNA: TGTGCCAGCATCCCCCGGGACAGGACCTACGAGCAGTACTTC

clone size: few
CDR3 length: 13
V gene: TRBV30
J gene: TRBJ1-4
D gene: TRBD1
CDR3 protein: CAWRRDRAEKLFF
CDR3 DNA: TGTGCCTGGCGCCGGGACAGGGCTGAAAAACTGTTTTTT

clone size: NA
CDR3 length: 16
V gene: TRBV11-2
J gene: TRBJ2-1
D gene: TRBD2
CDR3 protein: CASSPSRAGWYNEQFF
CDR3 DNA: TGTGCCAGCAGCCCTTCTCGAGCGGGGTGGTACAATGAGCAGTTCTTC

clone size: NA
CDR3 length: 16
V gene: TRBV5-1
J gene: TRBJ2-3
D gene: TRBD2
CDR3 protein: CASRRTSGGPADTQYF
CDR3 DNA: TGCGCCAGCAGGAGGACTAGCGGGGGGCCAGCAGATACGCAGTATTTT

clone size: NA
CDR3 length: 13
V gene: TRBV29-1
J gene: TRBJ1-5
D gene: NA
CDR3 protein: CSVAGRSDQPQHF
CDR3 DNA: TGCAGCGTTGCGGGGAGGTCCGATCAGCCCCAGCATTTT

clone size: NA
CDR3 length: 15
V gene: TRBV25-1
J gene: TRBJ1-2
D gene: NA
CDR3 protein: CASSGLGAASYGYTF
CDR3 DNA: TGTGCCAGCAGTGGCCTGGGGGCAGCTTCTTATGGCTACACCTTC

clone size: NA
CDR3 length: 16
V gene: TRBV5-1
J gene: TRBJ2-1
D gene: NA
CDR3 protein: CASSGMGLRSYNEQFF
CDR3 DNA: TGCGCCAGCAGCGGAATGGGACTCCGCTCCTACAATGAGCAGTTCTTC

clone size: once
CDR3 length: 13
V gene: TRBV7-3
J gene: TRBJ1-1
D gene: TRBD1
CDR3 protein: CASSLDRGAEAFF
CDR3 DNA: TGTGCCAGCAGCTTAGACAGGGGCGCTGAAGCTTTCTTT

clone size: NA
CDR3 length: 18
V gene: TRBV27
J gene: TRBJ1-2
D gene: NA
CDR3 protein: CASSLYPPGHPSDYGYTF
CDR3 DNA: TGTGCCAGCAGTCTGTACCCCCCGGGACACCCCTCCGACTATGGCTACACCTTC

clone size: NA
CDR3 length: 13
V gene: TRBV24-1
J gene: TRBJ2-3
D gene: TRBD2
CDR3 protein: CATSKLAGGAQYF
CDR3 DNA: TGTGCCACCAGTAAACTAGCGGGGGGTGCGCAGTATTTT

clone size: NA
CDR3 length: 14
V gene: TRBV2
J gene: TRBJ2-7
D gene: NA
CDR3 protein: CASSDRTATYEQYF
CDR3 DNA: TGTGCCAGCAGTGATCGGACAGCTACCTACGAGCAGTACTTC

clone size: once
CDR3 length: 15
V gene: TRBV5-1
J gene: TRBJ2-3
D gene: TRBD2
CDR3 protein: CATSAGTSATDTQYF
CDR3 DNA: TGCGCCACCTCAGCCGGGACTAGCGCCACAGATACGCAGTATTTT

clone size: NA
CDR3 length: 16
V gene: TRBV5-1
J gene: TRBJ2-3
D gene: NA
CDR3 protein: CASSLGATSITDTQYF
CDR3 DNA: TGCGCCAGCAGCTTGGGGGCCACGAGCATAACAGATACGCAGTATTTT